These 19 T cell receptor beta chains were all obtained from the same sample, sequenced in a study of shared clonotypes between healthy human individuals. TCRdb's table, derived via immunoSEQ multiplex PCR, lists solely in-frame clones and lacks some. The sample shows 650,000 to 800,000 clones, 72% of them seen only once. Sequencing was performed on memory CD4+ T cells sorted from blood. Specified subset: CD45RA-negative fraction. The origin of the receptors is a woman aged 30 to 39 in good health.

The chain uses TRBV5-4 and TRBJ1-2, with 9 bases identical to TRBD1. After removal of 5 bases from V and 6 bases from J, the junction contained 5 bases not matched to a gene. The CDR3 covers 13 residues. CDR1 is SGHNT, CDR2 YYREEE, per germline (reference sequence). The CDR3, as DNA: TGTGCCAGCAGAGGAGACAGGGGGAATGGCTACACCTTC. Protein: CASRGDRGNGYTF.

For the CDR3, the DNA is TGTGCCAGCAGGGTAAGCGGTCGGAACACTGAAGCTTTCTTT. It encodes CASRVSGRNTEAFF. The chain is built from TRBV6-4 and TRBJ1-1; D is ambiguous. V lost 6 bases to trimming and J lost 1 base, with 12 bases between them. The CDR3 extends over 14 amino acids. The V gene's germline CDR1 is MRHNA and CDR2 SNTAGT.

This chain links TRBV2 with TRBJ1-1, with 8 nucleotides matching TRBD1. The CDR3 extends over 13 amino acids. Germline V lookup: CDR1 SNHLY, CDR2 FYNNEI. The J segment lost 3 bases and the V segment lost 6 bases, leaving 3 bases of the junction unmatched. CDR3 nucleotide sequence: TGTGCCAGCAGCAGGGGGCAGGACACTGAAGCTTTCTTT. The encoded protein is CASSRGQDTEAFF.

This clone has just a few counts. J is TRBJ1-1 and V is TRBV7-8; D is perhaps TRBD1 (6 bases). Germline CDR1 SGHVS, CDR2 FQNEAQ. Trimming left V 6 bases short and J 1 base short, with 12 bases between. The CDR3 length is 14 residues. The CDR3 region is CASREGGANTEAFF. CDR3 DNA: TGTGCCAGCAGAGAGGGGGGAGCGAACACTGAAGCTTTCTTT.

At least ten counts were recorded for this clone. The same CDR3 also results from other DNA sequences found in this sample. The genes are TRBV5-4 and TRBJ1-2, with D possibly TRBD1 on 5 matching bases. Looked up from germline, CDR1 is SGHNT and CDR2 is YYREEE (reference sequence). The CDR3 has 14 residues. V lost 4 bases and J 2 bases, leaving 12 bases between the germline ends. For the CDR3, the DNA is TGTGCCAGCAGCCTCGGGGGGTCCAACTATGGCTACACCTTC. Its protein product is CASSLGGSNYGYTF.

The gene calls are TRBV5-1 and TRBJ2-5; D is possibly TRBD1 (5 bases). V lost 1 base and J lost 3, with 13 bases in between. CDR1 is SGHRS and CDR2 is YFSETQ in the germline V gene. The CDR3 has 15 residues. In nucleotides, the CDR3 is TGCGCCAGCAGCTTGCTAGGCGTCAGGGAAGAGACCCAGTACTTC. It translates to CASSLLGVREETQYF. Together with reference TRBV5-1 and TRBJ2-5, the CDR3 gives the full variable domain: KAGVTQTPRYLIKTRGQQVTLSCSPISGHRSVSWYQQTPGQGLQFLFEYFSETQRNKGNFPGRFSGRQFSNSRSEMNVSTLELGDSALYLCASSLLGVREETQYFGPGTRLLVL.

This clone has a count of ten or more. The chain joins TRBV7-2 to TRBJ2-3; D remains ambiguous. The germline V and J ends were trimmed by 1 base and 8 bases, with 7 bases remaining between them. CDR3 length equals 12 residues. Germline CDR1 reads SGHTA; CDR2 reads FQGNSA. CDR3 loop: CASSLGPRTQYF. CDR3 sequence (DNA): TGTGCCAGCAGCTTAGGCCCCCGTACGCAGTATTTT.

This clone came up a few times. This rearrangement joins TRBV5-1 to TRBJ2-1; 7 positions agree with TRBD1. Unmatched junction bases numbered 3, after V lost 2 bases and J lost 4 bases. Germline assignment: CDR1 SGHRS and CDR2 YFSETQ. The CDR3 contains 14 residues. CDR3 amino acids: CASSLNRGYNEQFF. The CDR3 DNA is TGCGCCAGCAGCTTAAACAGGGGATACAATGAGCAGTTCTTC.

The rearrangement joins TRBV28 to TRBJ2-1; possibly TRBD2 for D (5 bases). The CDR3 has 15 amino acids. Germline assignment: CDR1 MDHEN and CDR2 SYDVKM. V shed 7 bases and J shed 9 bases, with 22 bases lying between them. The CDR3 spells CASMRVSSGSSEQFF. CDR3 in DNA: TGTGCCAGCATGAGGGTCTCCTCGGGTTCGAGTGAGCAGTTCTTC.

As DNA, the CDR3 is TGCGCCAGCAGCCCCATAGGCCTAAAACAGGGTGGGAACACTGAAGCTTTCTTT. The encoded protein is CASSPIGLKQGGNTEAFF. This chain joins TRBV4-1 and TRBJ1-1; D possibly corresponds to TRBD1 (6 bases). The germline V gene has CDR1 MGHRA and CDR2 YSYEKL. There are 18 residues in the CDR3. Trimming took 4 bases from V and 1 from J, leaving 22 bases between them.

The rearrangement joins TRBV25-1 to TRBJ2-5, with D maybe TRBD2 (5 bases). Between the trimmed V and J ends, which lost 6 bases and 0 bases, there was a span of 11 bases. This CDR3 contains 14 residues. Germline assignment: CDR1 MGHDK and CDR2 SYGVNS. The CDR3 coding sequence is TGTGCCAGCAGCGAAACTAGGTACCAAGAGACCCAGTACTTC. Encoded protein: CASSETRYQETQYF.

The chain uses TRBV5-6 and TRBJ2-3; unclear D gene. V was trimmed by 2 bases and J by 0 bases, leaving 4 bases between them. In germline, CDR1 is SGHDT, CDR2 YYEEEE. The CDR3 contains 13 residues. The CDR3 region is CASSFSSTDTQYF. As DNA, the CDR3 is TGTGCCAGCAGCTTCTCTAGCACAGATACGCAGTATTTT.

The chain combines TRBV28 with TRBJ1-2, with 7 bases matching TRBD1. The ends lost 7 bases at V and 5 bases at J; junction bases unmatched: 10. Per germline, CDR1 MDHEN and CDR2 SYDVKM. This CDR3 comprises 14 residues. CDR3 amino acids: CASNLQGGPYGYTF. The CDR3 DNA reads TGTGCCAGCAACCTCCAAGGGGGCCCATATGGCTACACCTTC.

CDR3 DNA sequence: TGTGCCAGCAGCGCGCTAGCGGGGATCATCGGTGAGCAGTTCTTC. It specifies CASSALAGIIGEQFF. The gene calls are TRBV9 and TRBJ2-1; 9 bases map to TRBD2. The germline CDR1 and CDR2 sequences are SGDLS and YYNGEE. After removal of 3 bases from V and 9 bases from J, the junction contained 10 bases not matched to a gene. The CDR3 spans 15 residues.

The chain uses TRBV27 and TRBJ2-7; 9 bases line up with TRBD1. The CDR3 length is 16 residues. The V and J ends lost 5 bases and 4 bases, in that order; junction bases with no gene match: 12. Looked up from germline, CDR1 is MNHEY and CDR2 is SMNVEV (reference sequence). The CDR3 loop reads CASSVEGTGKFYEQYF. The CDR3 DNA is TGTGCCAGCAGTGTTGAGGGGACAGGGAAGTTTTACGAGCAGTACTTC.

The chain has TRBV7-2 and TRBJ1-3; 10 nucleotides line up with TRBD1. The germline CDR1 and CDR2 sequences are SGHTA and FQGNSA. The CDR3 loop spans 15 amino acids. V was clipped by 5 bases and J by 2 bases; unmatched bases: 3. The CDR3 region is CASSIGTGAGNTIYF. In nucleotides, the CDR3 is TGTGCCAGCAGCATTGGGACAGGGGCTGGAAACACCATATATTTT.

The CDR3 coding sequence is TGTGCCAGCAGTTTACCCGGGGGGGGCACTGAAGCTTTCTTT. This translates into CASSLPGGGTEAFF. The rearrangement links TRBV28 to TRBJ1-1; possibly TRBD1 for D (5 bases). CDR1 and CDR2 (germline): MDHEN, SYDVKM. The CDR3 consists of 14 residues. The ends were cut back, 2 bases at V and 4 bases at J, with 11 bases in the middle.

This clone appeared a few times. This sequence joins TRBV19 and TRBJ2-1; 7 bases line up with TRBD1. The V gene end was trimmed by 4 bases and the J gene end by 1 base; junction bases not matched to a gene: 7. The CDR3 runs to 16 residues. Looked up from germline, CDR1 is LNHDA and CDR2 is SQIVND (reference sequence). The CDR3: CASSKQGRGSYNEQFF. The CDR3 DNA reads as TGTGCCAGTAGTAAACAGGGGAGAGGGTCCTACAATGAGCAGTTCTTC.

The chain couples TRBV7-9 to TRBJ2-3, with unresolved D. The germline CDR1 and CDR2 sequences are SEHNR and FQNEAQ (reference sequence). The CDR3 consists of 13 residues. Deletions cut 5 bases from V and 6 bases from J, with 12 bases between. The CDR3 loop is CASSVDPEDTQYF. The DNA of the CDR3 is TGTGCCAGCAGCGTCGACCCGGAGGATACGCAGTATTTT.